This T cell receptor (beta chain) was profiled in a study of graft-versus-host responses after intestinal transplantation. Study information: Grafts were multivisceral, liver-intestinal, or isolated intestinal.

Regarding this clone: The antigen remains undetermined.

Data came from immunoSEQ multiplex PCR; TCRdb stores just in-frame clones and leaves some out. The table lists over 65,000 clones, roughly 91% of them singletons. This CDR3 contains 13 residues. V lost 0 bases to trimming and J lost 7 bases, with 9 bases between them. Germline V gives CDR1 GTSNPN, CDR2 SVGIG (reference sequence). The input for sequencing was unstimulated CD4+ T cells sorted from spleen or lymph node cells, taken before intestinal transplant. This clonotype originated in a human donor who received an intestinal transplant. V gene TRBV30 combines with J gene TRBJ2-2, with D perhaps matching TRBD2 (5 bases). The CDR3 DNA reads TGTGCCTGGAGTGTACGTGCGGGCGGGGAGCTGTTTTTT. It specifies CAWSVRAGGELFF.